This entry concerns a single TCR beta chain. The entry originates in a study of control samples from healthy donors and cancer patients. Measured with immunoSEQ multiplex PCR; TCRdb has only the in-frame clones, and not every one. The sample records tens of thousands of clones, roughly 87% being singletons. This CDR3 has 13 residues. Germline-derived CDR1 and CDR2 are SGHDN and FVKESK. The V end lost 2 bases, the J end lost 13 bases, and 12 bases lay between the germline ends. The sequencing input was PBMCs. The receptor comes from a man aged 35-49 years with colorectal cancer. The chain joins TRBV14 to TRBJ1-6; D may be TRBD1 (6 bases). The CDR3 sequence: CASSQNPTGPLHF. In DNA, the CDR3 is TGTGCCAGCAGCCAAAACCCGACAGGTCCCCTCCACTTT.